One sample yielded the 32 T cell receptor beta chains listed below, sequenced in a study of cytomegalovirus exposure and HLA in healthy donors. With 60 Vbeta and 13 Jbeta primers, the PCR was carried out. TCRdb's table, derived via immunoSEQ multiplex PCR, lists solely in-frame clones and lacks some. The sample has roughly 100,000 clones; less than 80% are singletons. The sample taken for sequencing was PBMCs. The receptor source for this set is a woman between 45 and 65 years old in good health and CMV-seropositive.

As concerns this clone: A junction boundary mismatches the germline segment, possibly from a read error. The V gene is TRBV7-2, the J gene TRBJ2-5; TRBD2 agrees at 11 bases. Germline V gene data show CDR1 as SGHTA and CDR2 as FQGNSA. The CDR3 loop spans 16 amino acids. CDR3 bases: TGTGCCAGCAGCTTAGCCGGGACTAGCGGTCAAGGGACCCAGTACTTC. Residues: CASSLAGTSGQGTQYF.

The gene calls are TRBV5-1 and TRBJ2-7; 8 nucleotides align to TRBD2. Germline V lookup: CDR1 SGHRS, CDR2 YFSETQ. This CDR3 has 14 amino acids. Trimming at V came to 0 bases and at J to 3 bases, leaving 2 bases not matched to a gene. The CDR3 is CASSLGGGLYEQYF. In nucleotides, the CDR3 is TGCGCCAGCAGCTTGGGCGGGGGGCTCTACGAGCAGTACTTC.

The CDR3 region has the DNA TGTGCCTGGAGGGCCGAGGGGGCCGGCGAAGCTTTCTTT. Protein product: CAWRAEGAGEAFF. The J gene is TRBJ1-1, the V gene TRBV30, with 7 bases matching TRBD1. CDR3 length equals 13 residues. CDR1 is GTSNPN, CDR2 SVGIG, per germline (reference sequence). V lost 3 bases to trimming and J lost 8 bases; unmatched junction nucleotides: 9.

This clone was observed once. The gene calls are TRBV5-1 and TRBJ1-1; D is ambiguous. V was cut by 0 bases and J by 1 base, with 10 bases left in between. From germline, CDR1 is SGHRS and CDR2 YFSETQ. This CDR3 comprises 15 residues. The CDR3 protein is CASSLGQAKNTEAFF. As DNA, the CDR3 is TGCGCCAGCAGCTTGGGGCAGGCAAAGAACACTGAAGCTTTCTTT.

This clone has a handful of counts. V and J are TRBV4-1 and TRBJ2-7; TRBD1 might be the D (6 bases). V lost 0 bases to trimming and J lost 0 bases, with 15 bases between them. The CDR3 covers 17 residues. Germline loops: CDR1 MGHRA, CDR2 YSYEKL. The CDR3 is CASSQDADSLSSYEQYF. In nucleotides, the CDR3 is TGCGCCAGCAGCCAAGATGCGGACAGTCTAAGCTCCTACGAGCAGTACTTC.

This chain joins TRBV7-8 and TRBJ2-7; D may be TRBD1 (5 bases). The CDR3 is made up of 16 amino acids. Germline V gene data show CDR1 as SGHVS and CDR2 as FQNEAQ. V lost 0 bases and J lost 5, with 17 bases in between. CDR3 residues: CASSLAPVGRANEQYF. CDR3 nucleotides: TGTGCCAGCAGCTTAGCTCCTGTCGGCAGGGCTAACGAGCAGTACTTC.

The chain recombines TRBV5-1 with TRBJ2-5, with D hard to call. V was trimmed by 6 bases and J by 0 bases, leaving 12 bases between them. From germline, CDR1 is SGHRS and CDR2 YFSETQ. This CDR3 contains 14 residues. This CDR3 reads CASTFQTYQETQYF. CDR3 bases: TGCGCCAGCACCTTTCAGACATACCAAGAGACCCAGTACTTC. The entire variable domain, with the rest obtained from reference TRBV5-1 and TRBJ2-5, is as follows: KAGVTQTPRYLIKTRGQQVTLSCSPISGHRSVSWYQQTPGQGLQFLFEYFSETQRNKGNFPGRFSGRQFSNSRSEMNVSTLELGDSALYLCASTFQTYQETQYFGPGTRLLVL.

The CDR3 is CASSEAAGGNEKLFF. The CDR3 nucleotides are TGTGCCAGCAGTGAAGCAGCAGGGGGGAATGAAAAACTGTTTTTT. The V call is TRBV2, the J call TRBJ1-4, with TRBD1 identical over 7 bases. The CDR3 loop spans 15 amino acids. The V and J ends lost 0 bases and 5 bases, in that order; junction bases with no gene match: 3. Germline CDR1 and CDR2: SNHLY and FYNNEI.

The rearrangement joins TRBV29-1 to TRBJ2-1; D perhaps matches TRBD2 (5 bases). Germline V gives CDR1 SQVTM, CDR2 ANQGSEA. The CDR3 is made up of 13 amino acids. With 6 bases removed from V and 8 bases from J, the gap between germline ends came to 17 bases. The CDR3 DNA is TGCAGCGTGGCTCGGGGTACCGCCGATGAGCAGTTCTTC. Residues: CSVARGTADEQFF.

This clone was seen a few times. This rearrangement joins TRBV9 to TRBJ1-1; 10 bases line up with TRBD1. Germline V gives CDR1 SGDLS, CDR2 YYNGEE. V gave up 4 bases and J gave up 2 bases; unmatched junction bases: 8. CDR3 length: 16 amino acids. The CDR3 reads CASSPQTGGLNTEAFF. The CDR3 coding sequence is TGTGCCAGCAGCCCCCAGACAGGGGGCCTCAACACTGAAGCTTTCTTT.

This clone was seen a handful of times. The rearrangement links TRBV29-1 to TRBJ1-1; the D gene is possibly TRBD1 (5 bases). Germline CDR1 and CDR2: SQVTM and ANQGSEA. The CDR3 is made up of 12 amino acids. V dropped 4 bases and J dropped 2 bases, with 8 bases sitting between them. The CDR3 reads CSVGGINTEAFF. CDR3 DNA: TGCAGCGTTGGGGGCATAAACACTGAAGCTTTCTTT. Using reference TRBV29-1 and TRBJ1-1 for the parts outside the CDR3, the full variable domain is SAVISQKPSRDICQRGTSLTIQCQVDSQVTMMFWYRQQPGQSLTLIATANQGSEATYESGFVIDKFPISRPNLTFSTLTVSNMSPEDSSIYLCSVGGINTEAFFGQGTRLTVV.

The chain employs TRBV4-2 and TRBJ2-7; TRBD2 aligns across 14 bases. This CDR3 has 16 residues. Germline V lookup: CDR1 LGHNA, CDR2 YNFKEQ. V gave up 5 bases and J gave up 2 bases; unmatched junction bases: 5. The CDR3 loop reads CASSGTSGGPAYEQYF. CDR3 DNA: TGTGCCAGCAGCGGGACTAGCGGGGGCCCGGCCTACGAGCAGTACTTC.

This clone was recorded at least ten times. V and J are TRBV6-1 and TRBJ1-6; 9 bases fit TRBD1. The germline V gene has CDR1 MNHNS and CDR2 SASEGT. Trimming took 3 bases from V and 6 from J; bases not matched to a gene: 9. This CDR3 comprises 17 residues. CDR3 nucleotide sequence: TGTGCCAGCAGTGAGCACAGGGGGCCCAGCAGTAATTCACCCCTCCACTTT. Translated: CASSEHRGPSSNSPLHF.

In this sample, this clone is medium-sized. The chain combines TRBV7-6 with TRBJ1-1; D gene ambiguous. The CDR3 extends over 13 amino acids. CDR1 is SGHVS and CDR2 is FNYEAQ in the germline V gene. Trimming removed 1 base from V and 4 bases from J, with 7 bases in between. CDR3 sequence: CASSLGEGTEAFF. The CDR3 region has the DNA TGTGCCAGCAGCTTAGGGGAGGGCACTGAAGCTTTCTTT.

V and J are TRBV11-2 and TRBJ2-5; maybe TRBD2 (5 bases). This CDR3 contains 12 residues. V shed 3 bases and J shed 5 bases, with 7 bases lying between them. Per the germline V gene, CDR1 is SGHAT and CDR2 is FQNNGV. The CDR3 coding sequence is TGTGCCAGCAGCTTTTCTAGCGAGACCCAGTACTTC. Translating it yields CASSFSSETQYF.

The rearrangement uses TRBV14 and TRBJ2-7, with D perhaps TRBD1 (7 bases). CDR1 is SGHDN, CDR2 FVKESK, per germline. This CDR3 contains 13 residues. V was shortened by 4 bases and J by 5 bases, with 12 bases between the two germline ends. The DNA of the CDR3 is TGTGCCAGCAGCCTCCAGGGGGGCAACGAGCAGTACTTC. Translated: CASSLQGGNEQYF.

The chain recombines TRBV9 with TRBJ2-1, with D maybe TRBD1 (6 bases). Trimming left V 1 base short and J 7 bases short, with 9 bases between. Germline V CDR1 and CDR2: SGDLS, YYNGEE. The CDR3 runs 13 residues. For the CDR3, the DNA is TGTGCCAGCAGCGTATCAGGGGAGAATGAGCAGTTCTTC. Protein: CASSVSGENEQFF. The full variable domain, rest sourced from reference TRBV9 and TRBJ2-1, is DSGVTQTPKHLITATGQRVTLRCSPRSGDLSVYWYQQSLDQGLQFLIQYYNGEERAKGNILERFSAQQFPDLHSELNLSSLELGDSALYFCASSVSGENEQFFGPGTRLTVL.

This chain connects TRBV6-5 to TRBJ2-7; TRBD1 agrees at 9 bases. This CDR3 region has 16 residues. Trimming cost V 4 bases and J 4 bases; bases outside gene matches: 11. In germline, CDR1 is MNHEY, CDR2 SVGAGI. This chain's CDR3 is CASSSITGGTLYEQYF. The CDR3 nucleotides are TGTGCCAGCAGTTCCATAACAGGGGGCACCTTATACGAGCAGTACTTC.

The gene calls are TRBV6-5 and TRBJ2-5, with 8 nucleotides matching TRBD2. This CDR3 is 13 amino acids long. CDR1 and CDR2 (germline): MNHEY, SVGAGI. V was clipped by 6 bases and J by 5 bases; unmatched bases: 5. The CDR3 bases are TGTGCCAGCAGACGGGGGGGCGGGGAGACCCAGTACTTC. This translates into CASRRGGGETQYF.

Note on this clone: At one end the junction does not follow the germline gene, possibly because of a read error. The chain couples TRBV6-5 to TRBJ2-5; 15 bases are a match to TRBD2. There are 14 residues in the CDR3. CDR1 is MNHEY and CDR2 is SVGAGI in the germline V gene. The CDR3 sequence is CASSYGTSGGTKYF. The CDR3 DNA sequence: TGTGCCAGCAGTTACGGGACTAGCGGGGGGACCAAGTACTTC.

This chain uses TRBV28 with TRBJ2-7, with D unresolved. Per germline, CDR1 MDHEN and CDR2 SYDVKM. CDR3 length: 11 amino acids. V shed 0 bases and J shed 7 bases, with 4 bases lying between them. The CDR3 is CASSLWQEQYF. Written as DNA, the CDR3 is TGTGCCAGCAGTTTATGGCAGGAGCAGTACTTC. Looking up the rest from reference TRBV28 and TRBJ2-7 gives the full variable domain: DVKVTQSSRYLVKRTGEKVFLECVQDMDHENMFWYRQDPGLGLRLIYFSYDVKMKEKGDIPEGYSVSREKKERFSLILESASTNQTSMYLCASSLWQEQYFGPGTRLTVT.

This clone was seen only a few times. The J gene is TRBJ1-1, the V gene TRBV18, with TRBD1 matching over 7 bases. Germline lookup yields CDR1 KGHSH and CDR2 LQKENI. Trimming cost V 3 bases and J 0 bases; bases outside gene matches: 10. The CDR3 extends over 17 amino acids. The CDR3 DNA sequence: TGTGCCAGCTCACCTCTGCGACAGGGATCAATGAACACTGAAGCTTTCTTT. Translating gives CASSPLRQGSMNTEAFF.

The V call is TRBV9, the J call TRBJ2-5; D gene ambiguous. Between the trimmed V and J ends, which lost 5 bases and 5 bases, there was a span of 13 bases. The CDR3 length is 13 residues. Germline lookup yields CDR1 SGDLS and CDR2 YYNGEE. CDR3 sequence (DNA): TGTGCCAGCAGTCCTGGGTTCAGGGAGACCCAGTACTTC. Its translation: CASSPGFRETQYF.

V usage is TRBV4-2 and J usage is TRBJ1-3; D might be TRBD1 (5 bases). Trimming cost V 5 bases and J 1 base, with 9 bases left between them. Germline assignment: CDR1 LGHNA and CDR2 YNFKEQ. CDR3 length: 14 residues. CDR3 bases: TGTGCCAGCAGCTCCACAGGATCTGGAAACACCATATATTTT. Amino acid sequence: CASSSTGSGNTIYF.

In this sample, this clone turned up once. The V gene is TRBV30, the J gene TRBJ2-3, with TRBD2 matching over 7 bases. Looked up from germline, CDR1 is GTSNPN and CDR2 is SVGIG (reference sequence). Unmatched junction bases numbered 7, after V lost 1 base and J lost 3 bases. This CDR3 spans 15 amino acids. The chain's CDR3 is CAWSAMWGGTDTQYF. DNA for the CDR3: TGTGCCTGGAGTGCCATGTGGGGGGGGACAGATACGCAGTATTTT. The complete variable domain, with remaining parts taken from reference TRBV30 and TRBJ2-3, reads SQTIHQWPATLVQPVGSPLSLECTVEGTSNPNLYWYRQAAGRGLQLLFYSVGIGQISSEVPQNLSASRPQDRQFILSSKKLLLSDSGFYLCAWSAMWGGTDTQYFGPGTRLTVL.

The chain has TRBV7-2 and TRBJ1-5; a weak D match, TRBD1 (6 bases). This CDR3 has 14 amino acids. The germline V gene has CDR1 SGHTA and CDR2 FQGNSA. V was clipped by 3 bases and J by 4 bases, with 10 bases between them. Here the CDR3 DNA reads TGTGCCAGCAGCTTCGGACAGCATAATCAGCCCCAGCATTTT. Protein sequence: CASSFGQHNQPQHF. The full variable domain, with the rest looked up from reference TRBV7-2 and TRBJ1-5, is GAGVSQSPSNKVTEKGKDVELRCDPISGHTALYWYRQSLGQGLEFLIYFQGNSAPDKSGLPSDRFSAERTGGSVSTLTIQRTQQEDSAVYLCASSFGQHNQPQHFGDGTRLSIL.

CDR3 protein: CAISESSQGHGYTF. As DNA, the CDR3 is TGTGCCATCAGTGAGTCGTCACAGGGACATGGCTACACCTTC. This rearrangement joins TRBV10-3 to TRBJ1-2, with D possibly matching TRBD1 (6 bases). This CDR3 has 14 residues. Germline V gives CDR1 ENHRY, CDR2 SYGVKD. With 0 bases removed from V and 6 bases from J, the gap between germline ends came to 11 bases.

The genes are TRBV10-3 and TRBJ2-7, with 8 bases fitting TRBD1. Germline V gene lookup returns CDR1 ENHRY and CDR2 SYGVKD. The CDR3 loop spans 14 amino acids. Trimming took 5 bases from V and 2 from J; bases not matched to a gene: 5. CDR3 in DNA: TGTGCCATCAGTAACGGACAGGGAGCCTACGAGCAGTACTTC. As protein: CAISNGQGAYEQYF.

Comments on this clone: Mismatch with germline at one junction end may stem from a read error. V usage is TRBV19 and J usage is TRBJ1-2; D unclear. CDR1 and CDR2 (germline): LNHDA, SQIVND (reference sequence). The CDR3 has 17 residues. CDR3 region: CASSIGSGSSANYGYPF. CDR3 DNA: TGTGCCAGTAGTATAGGGAGTGGCTCCTCGGCTAACTATGGCTACCCCTTC. Full variable domain (outside the CDR3, taken from reference TRBV19 and TRBJ1-2): DGGITQSPKYLFRKEGQNVTLSCEQNLNHDAMYWYRQDPGQGLRLIYYSQIVNDFQKGDIAEGYSVSREKKESFPLTVTSAQKNPTAFYLCASSIGSGSSANYGYPFGSGTRLTVV.

The chain is built from TRBV7-6 and TRBJ1-6; D call uncertain. The germline gives CDR1 SGHVS, CDR2 FNYEAQ. CDR3 length: 12 residues. Trimming stripped 3 bases from V and 8 bases from J, with 5 bases between. The CDR3 here is CASSFADSPLHF. For the CDR3, the DNA is TGTGCCAGCAGCTTCGCAGATTCACCCCTCCACTTT.

This clone was counted only a few times. The chain combines TRBV10-1 with TRBJ2-2, with D perhaps TRBD2 (6 bases). Germline lookup yields CDR1 WNHNN and CDR2 SYGVQD (reference sequence). The CDR3 is 12 residues long. Trimming shortened V by 8 bases and J by 6 bases, and 10 bases separated the two germline ends. As DNA, the CDR3 is TGCGCCAGCGGGCGGAGGGCCGGGGAGCTGTTTTTT. It yields the protein CASGRRAGELFF.

This rearrangement joins TRBV7-9 to TRBJ2-1, with D maybe TRBD1 (6 bases). The germline V and J ends were trimmed by 3 bases and 9 bases, with 24 bases remaining between them. This CDR3 is built from 17 residues. Per the germline V gene, CDR1 is SEHNR and CDR2 is FQNEAQ (reference sequence). This CDR3 is CASSLDRRDTLIGEQFF. The CDR3 nucleotides read TGTGCCAGCAGCTTGGACCGCCGGGACACCCTGATTGGTGAGCAGTTCTTC.